The clone carrying this T cell receptor beta chain was counted a single time. This specimen belongs to a study of control samples from healthy donors and cancer patients. The CDR3 has 14 amino acids. V was trimmed by 4 bases and J by 3 bases, leaving 12 bases between them. The germline V gene encodes CDR1 MGHDK and CDR2 SYGVNS. TCRdb's copy holds only in-frame clones and misses some; the assay was immunoSEQ multiplex PCR. The data show 140,000 or so clones, roughly 90% seen once. This TCR came from a man aged 25 to 40 in good health. The specimen sequenced was blood. The chain recombines TRBV25-1 with TRBJ1-1; a weak D match, TRBD1 (6 bases). In DNA, the CDR3 is TGTGCCAGCAGTGTTCGGGGGCGGGACACTGAAGCTTTCTTT. Protein product: CASSVRGRDTEAFF.